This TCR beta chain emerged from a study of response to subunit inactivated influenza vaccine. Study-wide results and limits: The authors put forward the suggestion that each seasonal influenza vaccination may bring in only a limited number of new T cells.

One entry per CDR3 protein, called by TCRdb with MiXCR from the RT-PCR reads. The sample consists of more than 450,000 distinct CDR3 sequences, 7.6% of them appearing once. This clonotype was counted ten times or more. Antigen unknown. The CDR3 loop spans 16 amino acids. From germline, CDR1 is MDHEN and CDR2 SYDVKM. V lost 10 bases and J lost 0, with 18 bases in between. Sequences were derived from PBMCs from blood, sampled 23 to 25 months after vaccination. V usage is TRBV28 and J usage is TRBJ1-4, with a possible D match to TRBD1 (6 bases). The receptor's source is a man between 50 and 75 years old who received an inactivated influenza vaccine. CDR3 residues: CATPRGILTTNEKLFF. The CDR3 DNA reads TGTGCCACCCCTAGGGGGATCCTAACAACTAATGAAAAACTGTTTTTT.